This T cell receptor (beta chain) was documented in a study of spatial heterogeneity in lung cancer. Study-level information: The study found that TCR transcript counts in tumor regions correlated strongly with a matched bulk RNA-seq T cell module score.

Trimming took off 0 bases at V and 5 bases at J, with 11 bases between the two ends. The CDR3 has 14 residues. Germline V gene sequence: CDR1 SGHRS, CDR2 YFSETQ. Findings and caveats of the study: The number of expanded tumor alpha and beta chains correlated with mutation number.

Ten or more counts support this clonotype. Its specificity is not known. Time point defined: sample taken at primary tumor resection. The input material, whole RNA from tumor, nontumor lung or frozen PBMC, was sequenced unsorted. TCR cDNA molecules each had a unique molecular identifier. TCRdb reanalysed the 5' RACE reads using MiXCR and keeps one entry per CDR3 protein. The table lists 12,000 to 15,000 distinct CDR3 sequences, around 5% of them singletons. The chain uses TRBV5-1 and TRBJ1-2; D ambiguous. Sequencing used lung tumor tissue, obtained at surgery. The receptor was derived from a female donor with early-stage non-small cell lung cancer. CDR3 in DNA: TGCGCCAGCAGCTTGGACGGGCTACCTTATGGCTACACCTTC. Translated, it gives CASSLDGLPYGYTF.